Presented here are 25 T cell receptor beta chains from one specimen sequenced in a study of blood T cells in healthy people across ages. The use of a sample-barcoded 5' primer and a J-beta primer mix characterized a second PCR of about 7 to 12 cycles. TCRdb called the 5' RACE reads again in MiXCR, with one record for every CDR3 protein. The table lists about 970,000 distinct CDR3 sequences, roughly 47% of them singletons. Sequencing was performed on blood. The origin of the receptors is a woman aged 60-75 years in good health.

This chain joins TRBV5-1 and TRBJ2-1, with 8 bases matching TRBD1. The CDR3 is made up of 16 amino acids. V shed 4 bases, J shed 3 bases, and the junction held 9 bases outside the gene matches. Germline loops: CDR1 SGHRS, CDR2 YFSETQ. The CDR3 loop is CASSIGQGRFYNEQFF. Written as DNA, the CDR3 is TGCGCCAGCAGCATTGGACAGGGTAGATTCTACAATGAGCAGTTCTTC.

The chain has TRBV3-1 and TRBJ2-1, with D possibly called TRBD1 or TRBD2 (6 bases each). V was pared by 4 bases and J by 6 bases, with 16 bases between. Germline V gene data show CDR1 as LGHDT and CDR2 as YNNKEL (reference sequence). The CDR3 runs 15 residues. CDR3 coding DNA: TGTGCCAGCAGCCTAATTTGGGGGGCTTTCAATGAGCAGTTCTTC. Translating it yields CASSLIWGAFNEQFF.

Concerning this clonotype: One end of the junction is discordant with germline, which a read error may explain. V is TRBV7-9 and J is TRBJ2-3, with D unresolved. This CDR3 is 11 amino acids long. Germline-derived CDR1 and CDR2 are SEHNR and FQNEAQ (reference sequence). CDR3 in amino acids: CASSSAGTRYF. The CDR3 region has the DNA TGTGCCAGCAGCTCGGCAGGTACGCGGTATTTT.

The rearrangement links TRBV28 to TRBJ2-1; D possibly corresponds to TRBD2 (6 bases). Germline V CDR1 and CDR2: MDHEN, SYDVKM. CDR3 length: 13 residues. V gave up 6 bases and J gave up 10 bases, with 16 bases separating them. The CDR3 nucleotides are TGTGCCAGCAGCCCTATGGAGGGTTGGGAGCAGTTCTTC. This encodes CASSPMEGWEQFF.

This sequence joins TRBV20-1 and TRBJ2-3, with D unclear. Trimming stripped 3 bases from V and 6 bases from J, with 13 bases between. The germline gives CDR1 DFQATT, CDR2 SNEGSKA (reference sequence). The CDR3 length is 13 residues. The CDR3 DNA is TGCAGTGCTAGGCAAAATTCTAGGGATACGCAGTATTTT. The encoded protein is CSARQNSRDTQYF.

V is TRBV20-1 and J is TRBJ2-7; 10 bases are shared with TRBD2. CDR3 length equals 14 residues. CDR1 and CDR2 from the germline V gene are DFQATT and SNEGSKA (reference sequence). V lost 4 bases, J lost 3 bases, and 6 bases stayed unmatched. CDR3 in amino acids: CSAKTSGAGYEQYF. DNA of the CDR3: TGCAGTGCTAAAACTAGCGGGGCGGGCTACGAGCAGTACTTC.

The V and J genes are TRBV4-2 and TRBJ2-1; D is ambiguous. CDR1 is LGHNA and CDR2 is YNFKEQ in the germline V gene. The CDR3 length is 13 residues. V dropped 0 bases and J dropped 8 bases, with 8 bases sitting between them. For the CDR3, the DNA is TGTGCCAGCAGCCAAGAAAGGATCGATGAGCAGTTCTTC. Amino acid sequence: CASSQERIDEQFF.

Only one count was recorded for this clonotype. The junction does not match germline at one end; this may be a read error. V and J are TRBV20-1 and TRBJ2-1, with a weak D call TRBD2 (6 bases). The CDR3 sequence is 12 residues long. Germline V gives CDR1 DFQATT, CDR2 SNEGSKA (reference sequence). CDR3 amino acids: CSTSQTYNEQFF. Here the CDR3 DNA reads TGCAGTACTAGCCAGACATACAATGAGCAGTTCTTC.

Of note for this clonotype: Possible read error: a much larger clone is one base away. The V and J genes are TRBV20-1 and TRBJ2-7, with 8 bases lining up with TRBD1. The germline V gene encodes CDR1 DFQATT and CDR2 SNEGSKA (reference sequence). Unmatched junction bases numbered 6, after V lost 2 bases and J lost 3 bases. This CDR3 region has 14 residues. The CDR3 loop reads CSARTYGTGYEQYF. CDR3 sequence (DNA): TGCAGTGCTAGAACTTACGGGACAGGCTACGAGCAGTACTTC.

CDR3 loop: CASDPRTGTEAFF. CDR3 nucleotides: TGTGCCAGCGACCCCCGGACAGGGACTGAAGCTTTCTTT. The genes are TRBV12-3 or TRBV12-4 and TRBJ1-1, with 8 bases aligning to TRBD1. This CDR3 has 13 residues. After removal of 8 bases from V and 5 bases from J, the junction contained 7 bases not matched to a gene.

In its sample, this clonotype was seen a few times. The chain recombines TRBV20-1 with TRBJ1-1; a weak D match, TRBD1 (6 bases). The CDR3 totals 11 residues. V lost 6 bases, J lost 3 bases, and 8 bases lay in between. CDR1 DFQATT and CDR2 SNEGSKA come from the germline V gene (reference sequence). The CDR3 here is CSAEGDTEAFF. The CDR3, as DNA: TGCAGTGCCGAGGGGGACACTGAAGCTTTCTTT.

The J gene is TRBJ2-7, the V gene TRBV7-9; D is unresolved. The J call is in doubt because the DNA end fits TRBJ2-5 better. Germline assignment: CDR1 SEHNR and CDR2 FQNEAQ (reference sequence). This CDR3 is 13 amino acids long. In DNA form, the CDR3 reads TGTGCCAGCAGCTTAACGACCTCTCGGACCCAGTACTTC. This translates into CASSLTTSRTQYF.

The V gene is TRBV20-1, the J gene TRBJ2-4; D tentatively fits TRBD1 or TRBD2 (5 bases each). V was clipped by 4 bases and J by 6 bases, with 10 bases between them. The CDR3 is 12 amino acids. CDR1 and CDR2 from the germline V gene are DFQATT and SNEGSKA (reference sequence). The DNA for the CDR3 is TGCAGTGCTAAAGGGACGTTAAACATTCAGTACTTC. This translates into CSAKGTLNIQYF.

V usage is TRBV5-1 and J usage is TRBJ2-7; 11 bases agree with TRBD1. Germline V lookup: CDR1 SGHRS, CDR2 YFSETQ. The length of the CDR3 is 17 residues. V lost 6 bases to trimming and J lost 5 bases; unmatched junction nucleotides: 16. This chain's CDR3 is CASNRGDFGQGAHEQYF. The CDR3 nucleotides are TGCGCCAGCAATAGGGGAGACTTCGGACAGGGGGCCCACGAGCAGTACTTC. The full variable domain, completed using reference TRBV5-1 and TRBJ2-7, is KAGVTQTPRYLIKTRGQQVTLSCSPISGHRSVSWYQQTPGQGLQFLFEYFSETQRNKGNFPGRFSGRQFSNSRSEMNVSTLELGDSALYLCASNRGDFGQGAHEQYFGPGTRLTVT.

The rearrangement links TRBV20-1 to TRBJ2-3, with 10 nucleotides matching TRBD2. Germline V gene data show CDR1 as DFQATT and CDR2 as SNEGSKA (reference sequence). V dropped 1 base and J dropped 5; count of bases not matched to a gene: 9. The CDR3 spans 16 residues. The CDR3 spells CSARAFSGRAVDTQYF. The CDR3 nucleotides are TGCAGTGCTAGAGCCTTCAGCGGGAGGGCCGTAGATACGCAGTATTTT.

The J gene is TRBJ2-3, the V gene TRBV3-1; no reliable D call. CDR1 is LGHDT and CDR2 is YNNKEL in the germline V gene (reference sequence). The length of the CDR3 is 13 residues. With 6 bases removed from V and 0 bases from J, the gap between germline ends came to 7 bases. The CDR3 bases are TGTGCCAGCAGGGAACATAGCACAGATACGCAGTATTTT. Amino acids: CASREHSTDTQYF.

The genes are TRBV20-1 and TRBJ2-7, with TRBD2 as a possible D gene (6 bases). Germline CDR1 and CDR2: DFQATT and SNEGSKA (reference sequence). Trimming shortened V by 0 bases and J by 2 bases, and 11 bases separated the two germline ends. This CDR3 is 14 amino acids long. CDR3 bases: TGCAGTGCTAGAGAGGTGGGAGGACCCTACGAGCAGTACTTC. It codes for CSAREVGGPYEQYF.

There are a few counts of this clonotype. The chain employs TRBV10-3 and TRBJ2-5; no definite D call. Trimming pared 6 bases from V and 5 bases from J, leaving 10 bases between. There are 12 residues in the CDR3. CDR1 is ENHRY, CDR2 SYGVKD, per germline. The CDR3 region is CAISQAEETQYF. CDR3 in DNA: TGTGCCATCAGCCAGGCGGAGGAGACCCAGTACTTC.

This clonotype has more than one count but fewer than ten. The J gene is TRBJ2-5, the V gene TRBV15; D call uncertain. V lost 0 bases and J lost 0, with 8 bases in between. The length of the CDR3 is 15 residues. Germline CDR1 and CDR2: LNHNV and YYDKDF (reference sequence). The CDR3 loop is CATSRDLGNQETQYF. The CDR3 region has the DNA TGTGCCACCAGCAGAGATCTGGGAAACCAAGAGACCCAGTACTTC.

The V and J genes are TRBV29-1 and TRBJ2-4; weak D call: TRBD1 (6 bases). The CDR3 is 15 amino acids. Trimming stripped 6 bases from V and 0 bases from J, with 15 bases between. Germline values: CDR1 SQVTM, CDR2 ANQGSEA. The CDR3 DNA follows: TGCAGCGTAAGTCAGGGACACCTAGCCAAAAACATTCAGTACTTC. The encoded protein is CSVSQGHLAKNIQYF.

The CDR3 is CASSLGTSGLRSGETQYF. The CDR3 bases are TGTGCCAGCAGCTTAGGGACTAGCGGACTCCGATCTGGGGAGACCCAGTACTTC. The genes are TRBV11-2 and TRBJ2-5, with 10 bases that match TRBD2. The germline V gene encodes CDR1 SGHAT and CDR2 FQNNGV. There are 18 residues in the CDR3. V was pared by 1 base and J by 5 bases, with 13 bases of the junction left unmatched. Full variable domain (remainder filled in from reference TRBV11-2 and TRBJ2-5): EAGVAQSPRYKIIEKRQSVAFWCNPISGHATLYWYQQILGQGPKLLIQFQNNGVVDDSQLPKDRFSAERLKGVDSTLKIQPAKLEDSAVYLCASSLGTSGLRSGETQYFGPGTRLLVL.

The chain combines TRBV27 with TRBJ1-6; D may be TRBD1 (6 bases). In germline, CDR1 is MNHEY, CDR2 SMNVEV (reference sequence). CDR3 length: 16 amino acids. V was cut by 5 bases and J by 6 bases, with 17 bases left in between. The CDR3 protein is CASSPSAGERNSPLHF. The DNA of the CDR3 is TGTGCCAGCAGTCCCTCTGCAGGGGAGCGTAATTCACCCCTCCACTTT.

This clonotype occurred a few times. The chain recombines TRBV10-3 with TRBJ2-7, with 12 bases fitting TRBD2. The CDR3 sequence is 18 residues long. J gave up 2 bases and V 2 bases, and 10 bases lay outside the gene matches. The germline V gene has CDR1 ENHRY and CDR2 SYGVKD. Written as DNA, the CDR3 is TGTGCCATCAGTGAGGGACTAGCGGGATCCGGTGGCACCTACGAGCAGTACTTC. Protein product: CAISEGLAGSGGTYEQYF.

This clonotype was seen many times. V is TRBV29-1 and J is TRBJ2-6; D is ambiguous. V shed 5 bases and J shed 2 bases, with 7 bases lying between them. CDR1 and CDR2 from the germline V gene are SQVTM and ANQGSEA. This CDR3 spans 13 amino acids. The CDR3 sequence: CSVLVTGANVLTF. CDR3 nucleotide sequence: TGCAGCGTTCTCGTCACTGGGGCCAACGTCCTGACTTTC. Full variable domain (rest looked up from reference TRBV29-1 and TRBJ2-6): SAVISQKPSRDICQRGTSLTIQCQVDSQVTMMFWYRQQPGQSLTLIATANQGSEATYESGFVIDKFPISRPNLTFSTLTVSNMSPEDSSIYLCSVLVTGANVLTFGAGSRLTVL.

This clonotype was detected a few times. This chain uses TRBV29-1 with TRBJ2-7; D remains ambiguous. This CDR3 is built from 13 residues. Germline CDR1 SQVTM, CDR2 ANQGSEA. Trimming shortened V by 7 bases and J by 5 bases, and 18 bases separated the two germline ends. This CDR3 is CSARNPVTDEQYF. CDR3 DNA sequence: TGCAGCGCCCGAAACCCCGTCACGGACGAGCAGTACTTC.